The clone carrying this T cell receptor beta chain was recorded a few times. The data were obtained in a study of blood T cells in healthy people across ages. Trimming took 9 bases from V and 0 from J, leaving 10 bases between them. The CDR3 extends over 13 amino acids. CDR1 and CDR2 (germline): SNHLY, FYNNEI. The second PCR ran about 6 to 11 cycles with a sample-barcoded 5' primer and J-beta primers. Using its own MiXCR run on the 5' RACE reads, TCRdb lists one record per CDR3 protein. The sample lists some 670,000 distinct CDR3 sequences; 45% to 60% were seen once. This TCR was sampled from a woman aged 80 or over in good health. The source material was blood. The rearrangement links TRBV2 to TRBJ2-3; D ambiguous. CDR3 residues: CASRAESTDTQYF. CDR3 nucleotide sequence: TGTGCCAGTCGAGCAGAAAGCACAGATACGCAGTATTTT.